These T cell receptor beta chains were read from a single sample in a study of T cells in localized non-small cell lung cancer. Libraries were prepared by immunoSEQ multiplex PCR; TCRdb keeps only in-frame clonotypes and omits some of them. The sample holds approximately 50,000 clones, roughly 86% seen once. This specimen consisted of PBMCs, obtained before any cancer treatment. The receptors originated from a man aged 35-75 years with stage II lung adenocarcinoma. CDR3s include the opening cysteine and the closing phenylalanine or tryptophan. The D gene is left open where the match is weak.

V: TRBV2; D: TRBD2; J: TRBJ2-1; DNA: TGTGCCAGCAGGTCCGGGACTAGCGGCGGTGAGCAGTTCTTC; CDR3: CASRSGTSGGEQFF
V: TRBV2; D: NA; J: TRBJ1-1; DNA: TGTGCCAGCACCCCCCAGGGGAGTGAGGGCACTGAAGCTTTCTTT; CDR3: CASTPQGSEGTEAFF
V: TRBV7-8; D: TRBD1; J: TRBJ1-6; DNA: TGTGCCAGCAGCTTAGCGCTCCCGGGACAGGGGTCTTCACCCCTCCACTTT; CDR3: CASSLALPGQGSSPLHF
V: TRBV2; D: TRBD1; J: TRBJ2-5; DNA: TGTGCCAGCAGTGGACAGGGAGAGACCCAGTACTTC; CDR3: CASSGQGETQYF
V: TRBV5-5; D: NA; J: TRBJ1-5; DNA: TGTGCCAGCAGCTTGGACCCAGGAGGCAATCAGCCCCAGCATTTT; CDR3: CASSLDPGGNQPQHF
V: TRBV12-5; D: NA; J: TRBJ2-2; DNA: TGTGCTAGTCAAGGCCAACAGAACACCGGGGAGCTGTTTTTT; CDR3: CASQGQQNTGELFF
V: TRBV15; D: NA; J: TRBJ2-7; DNA: TGTGCCACCAGCAGAGATGTAGGTCCCTACGAGCAGTACTTC; CDR3: CATSRDVGPYEQYF
V: TRBV21-1; D: NA; J: TRBJ2-4; DNA: TGTGCCAGCAGCGAAAAGAGGAAAAACATTCAGTACTTC; CDR3: CASSEKRKNIQYF
V: TRBV10-3; D: TRBD1; J: TRBJ2-3; DNA: TGTGCCATCAGGAATTCCGGGACAGGGGTACTGCGCACAGATACGCAGTATTTT; CDR3: CAIRNSGTGVLRTDTQYF
V: TRBV7-2; D: NA; J: TRBJ1-1; DNA: TGTGCCAGCAGCTCTCAAACCCGGACGGGCACTGAAGCTTTCTTT; CDR3: CASSSQTRTGTEAFF